A selection of T cell receptor beta chains follows, all from one sample in a study of identical twins. TCRdb ran MiXCR on the 5' RACE reads and lists one entry per CDR3 protein. Here the sample spans about 690,000 distinct CDR3 sequences, over 20% being singletons. The same data also went into a second study, on T cells expressing NK-cell markers.

The sequencing input was PBMCs. The source of these receptors is a woman aged 18-29 years in good health. The CDR3 runs from the conserved cysteine through the conserved F or W. Each record gives: V gene, J gene, D gene, clone size, CDR3 protein, CDR3 DNA. The D gene is left open where the match is weak. Size is stated for part of the rows, as once, few or many counts, or as a class when the clone is expanded.

v_call: TRBV9; j_call: TRBJ1-1; d_call: NA; clone_size: few; cdr3_aa: CASSAQGQVDTEAFF; cdr3_nt: TGTGCCAGCAGCGCCCAGGGGCAGGTTGACACTGAAGCTTTCTTT
v_call: TRBV20-1; j_call: TRBJ2-3; d_call: NA; clone_size: many; cdr3_aa: CSARDERGAQYF; cdr3_nt: TGCAGTGCTAGGGACGAACGGGGCGCGCAGTATTTT
v_call: TRBV5-1; j_call: TRBJ2-7; d_call: NA; clone_size: NA; cdr3_aa: CASSLDSRNYEQYF; cdr3_nt: TGCGCCAGCAGCTTGGATTCCAGGAACTACGAGCAGTACTTC
v_call: TRBV7-9; j_call: TRBJ2-1; d_call: NA; clone_size: few; cdr3_aa: CASSPTLASDNEQFF; cdr3_nt: TGTGCCAGCAGCCCGACCTTGGCTTCCGACAATGAGCAGTTCTTC
v_call: TRBV12-3/TRBV12-4; j_call: TRBJ1-5; d_call: NA; clone_size: NA; cdr3_aa: CASRRFNQPQHF; cdr3_nt: TGTGCCAGCCGACGGTTCAATCAGCCCCAGCATTTT
v_call: TRBV29-1; j_call: TRBJ2-1; d_call: NA; clone_size: NA; cdr3_aa: CSSGGLYNEQFF; cdr3_nt: TGCAGCTCGGGGGGCCTCTACAATGAGCAGTTCTTC
v_call: TRBV7-9; j_call: TRBJ2-3; d_call: NA; clone_size: once; cdr3_aa: CASSLGSATDTQYF; cdr3_nt: TGTGCCAGCAGCTTAGGTTCAGCCACAGATACGCAGTATTTT
v_call: TRBV29-1; j_call: TRBJ2-7; d_call: NA; clone_size: few; cdr3_aa: CSVAGTFYEQYF; cdr3_nt: TGCAGCGTTGCCGGGACCTTCTACGAGCAGTACTTC
v_call: TRBV20-1; j_call: TRBJ2-5; d_call: TRBD2; clone_size: NA; cdr3_aa: CSAETSGRMGWQETQYF; cdr3_nt: TGCAGTGCTGAGACTAGCGGGAGAATGGGGTGGCAAGAGACCCAGTACTTC
v_call: TRBV18; j_call: TRBJ2-7; d_call: NA; clone_size: NA; cdr3_aa: CASSPPGGGAREQYF; cdr3_nt: TGTGCCAGCTCACCACCCGGTGGGGGGGCCCGCGAGCAGTACTTC
v_call: TRBV12-3/TRBV12-4; j_call: TRBJ2-5; d_call: NA; clone_size: few; cdr3_aa: CASSFGAKETQYF; cdr3_nt: TGTGCCAGCAGTTTCGGCGCTAAAGAGACCCAGTACTTC
v_call: TRBV6-1; j_call: TRBJ2-6; d_call: NA; clone_size: many; cdr3_aa: CASARQAYSGANVLTF; cdr3_nt: TGTGCCAGCGCGCGACAGGCCTACTCTGGGGCCAACGTCCTGACTTTC
v_call: TRBV5-6; j_call: TRBJ2-1; d_call: NA; clone_size: many; cdr3_aa: CASSRIRGTDEQFF; cdr3_nt: TGTGCCAGCAGCCGCATTCGGGGTACGGATGAGCAGTTCTTC
v_call: TRBV6-2/TRBV6-3; j_call: TRBJ2-3; d_call: NA; clone_size: NA; cdr3_aa: CASSYSMSYRLNTDTQYF; cdr3_nt: TGTGCCAGCAGTTACTCGATGAGTTACCGTCTAAACACAGATACGCAGTATTTT
v_call: TRBV6-1; j_call: TRBJ2-7; d_call: TRBD2; clone_size: many; cdr3_aa: CASSRDPGTSGRVYF; cdr3_nt: TGTGCCAGCAGTCGAGATCCCGGGACTAGCGGGAGAGTGTACTTC
v_call: TRBV4-1; j_call: TRBJ2-1; d_call: NA; clone_size: few; cdr3_aa: CASSPNTYKQFF; cdr3_nt: TGCGCCAGCAGCCCTAACACCTACAAGCAGTTCTTC
v_call: TRBV13; j_call: TRBJ2-6; d_call: NA; clone_size: few; cdr3_aa: CASSPNRGESGANVLTF; cdr3_nt: TGTGCCAGCAGCCCTAATAGAGGGGAGTCGGGGGCCAACGTCCTGACTTTC
v_call: TRBV20-1; j_call: TRBJ2-3; d_call: TRBD2; clone_size: few; cdr3_aa: CSAREGTSVDTQYF; cdr3_nt: TGCAGTGCTAGAGAGGGGACTAGCGTAGATACGCAGTATTTT
v_call: TRBV29-1; j_call: TRBJ2-7; d_call: NA; clone_size: NA; cdr3_aa: CSVGARGRSSYEQYF; cdr3_nt: TGCAGCGTTGGGGCCCGGGGGCGATCCTCCTACGAGCAGTACTTC
v_call: TRBV5-1; j_call: TRBJ2-7; d_call: NA; clone_size: NA; cdr3_aa: CASSSQGQSYEQYF; cdr3_nt: TGCGCCAGCAGCTCCCAAGGACAGTCCTACGAGCAGTACTTC
v_call: TRBV6-1; j_call: TRBJ1-3; d_call: NA; clone_size: NA; cdr3_aa: CASREMTVSGNTIYF; cdr3_nt: TGTGCCAGCAGGGAAATGACGGTCTCTGGAAACACCATATATTTT
v_call: TRBV7-3; j_call: TRBJ2-1; d_call: NA; clone_size: NA; cdr3_aa: CASSLIGGPDEQFF; cdr3_nt: TGTGCCAGCAGCTTAATCGGGGGGCCCGATGAGCAGTTCTTC
v_call: TRBV12-3/TRBV12-4; j_call: TRBJ2-7; d_call: NA; clone_size: many; cdr3_aa: CASSLQGLTEQYF; cdr3_nt: TGTGCCAGCAGTTTACAGGGCTTGACCGAGCAGTACTTC
v_call: TRBV2; j_call: TRBJ2-3; d_call: TRBD2; clone_size: NA; cdr3_aa: CASSQTLAQREKSDTQYF; cdr3_nt: TGTGCCAGCAGTCAAACCCTCGCCCAGCGGGAGAAGTCAGATACGCAGTATTTT
v_call: TRBV12-3/TRBV12-4; j_call: TRBJ2-1; d_call: TRBD2; clone_size: many; cdr3_aa: CASSLAGEKYEQFF; cdr3_nt: TGTGCCAGCAGTCTAGCGGGAGAAAAGTATGAGCAGTTCTTC
v_call: TRBV11-2; j_call: TRBJ1-1; d_call: NA; clone_size: few; cdr3_aa: CASSLRGANTEAFF; cdr3_nt: TGTGCCAGCAGCTTGAGGGGGGCGAACACTGAAGCTTTCTTT
v_call: TRBV11-2; j_call: TRBJ2-1; d_call: TRBD2; clone_size: NA; cdr3_aa: CASSSLRPGLAGGNEQFF; cdr3_nt: TGTGCCAGCAGCTCCTTGCGACCGGGACTAGCGGGTGGGAATGAGCAGTTCTTC
v_call: TRBV12-3/TRBV12-4; j_call: TRBJ1-3; d_call: NA; clone_size: many; cdr3_aa: CASSETGDGNTIYF; cdr3_nt: TGTGCCAGCAGCGAAACAGGTGATGGAAACACCATATATTTT
v_call: TRBV28; j_call: TRBJ2-7; d_call: NA; clone_size: NA; cdr3_aa: CASSFLVRGGEQYF; cdr3_nt: TGTGCCAGCAGTTTCTTAGTAAGGGGCGGCGAGCAGTACTTC
v_call: TRBV7-8; j_call: TRBJ2-5; d_call: NA; clone_size: NA; cdr3_aa: CASSLEGSQKYF; cdr3_nt: TGTGCCAGCAGCTTAGAAGGGTCTCAGAAGTACTTC
v_call: TRBV20-1; j_call: TRBJ1-5; d_call: NA; clone_size: few; cdr3_aa: CSARVDQNQPQHF; cdr3_nt: TGCAGTGCTAGAGTAGATCAAAATCAGCCCCAGCATTTT
v_call: TRBV15; j_call: TRBJ2-5; d_call: NA; clone_size: few; cdr3_aa: CATSRGAGAGETQYF; cdr3_nt: TGTGCCACCAGCAGAGGAGCCGGGGCAGGAGAGACCCAGTACTTC
v_call: TRBV29-1; j_call: TRBJ2-3; d_call: NA; clone_size: few; cdr3_aa: CSVVEPGNTQYF; cdr3_nt: TGCAGCGTCGTAGAACCCGGAAATACGCAGTATTTT
v_call: TRBV2; j_call: TRBJ2-7; d_call: NA; clone_size: NA; cdr3_aa: CASRAPGYEQYF; cdr3_nt: TGTGCCAGCAGGGCCCCCGGGTACGAGCAGTACTTC
v_call: TRBV3-1; j_call: TRBJ2-7; d_call: NA; clone_size: NA; cdr3_aa: CASSQDIGYSYEQYF; cdr3_nt: TGTGCCAGCAGCCAAGATATTGGGTACTCCTACGAGCAGTACTTC
v_call: TRBV6-2/TRBV6-3; j_call: TRBJ1-6; d_call: NA; clone_size: few; cdr3_aa: CASNIGSSYNSPLHF; cdr3_nt: TGTGCCAGCAATATAGGGAGCTCCTATAATTCACCCCTCCACTTT
v_call: TRBV5-1; j_call: TRBJ1-1; d_call: NA; clone_size: many; cdr3_aa: CASSLMGNTEAFF; cdr3_nt: TGTGCCAGCAGTTTAATGGGGAACACTGAAGCTTTCTTT
v_call: TRBV29-1; j_call: TRBJ2-2; d_call: NA; clone_size: NA; cdr3_aa: CSVVSVASTGELFF; cdr3_nt: TGCAGCGTTGTATCCGTGGCGAGCACCGGGGAGCTGTTTTTT
v_call: TRBV7-9; j_call: TRBJ1-4; d_call: NA; clone_size: NA; cdr3_aa: CASSLVGVEKLFF; cdr3_nt: TGTGCCAGCAGCTTAGTAGGGGTTGAAAAACTGTTTTTT
v_call: TRBV7-2; j_call: TRBJ2-1; d_call: NA; clone_size: NA; cdr3_aa: CASSARTYNEQFF; cdr3_nt: TGTGCCAGCAGCGCCAGGACCTACAATGAGCAGTTCTTC